This entry features one TCR beta chain sequence. What it recognizes is unknown. The assay, immunoSEQ v3.0, was run at survey level. Generated by immunoSEQ multiplex PCR, the TCRdb table keeps only in-frame clones and is missing some. This table has over 30,000 clones, around 85% appearing once. The V gene's germline CDR1 is ENHRY and CDR2 SYGVKD. The CDR3 is made up of 16 amino acids. V was pared by 3 bases and J by 0 bases, with 9 bases between. This sample was included in a study of long-term antiretroviral therapy in people with HIV. Study results and limitations: Clonotypes expanded prior to ART showed repertoire dominance at all sampled time points. Sampling of blood ran from the mid-2000s to the late 2010s, and older ART regimens were possibly in use. It was observed that HIV repertoires exhibited narrower CDR3 length ranges than controls.

The chain carries TRBV10-3 and TRBJ1-6; D remains ambiguous. This receptor was taken from a woman in her forties or fifties with HIV. The specimen was unsorted PBMCs, collected 1.2 years after starting antiretroviral therapy. The CDR3 loop reads CAISDGSYSYNSPLHF. CDR3 sequence (DNA): TGTGCCATCAGTGATGGCAGCTACTCCTATAATTCACCCCTCCACTTT.